Listed below are T cell receptor beta chains from one sample, sequenced in a study of T cells in Graves' hyperthyroidism and ophthalmopathy. TCRdb re-called the multiplex PCR reads with MiXCR, one entry per CDR3 protein. The sample consists of approximately 690,000 distinct CDR3 sequences, more than 20% of them appearing once. The specimen was blood. All receptors come from a man in his thirties or forties with Graves' ophthalmopathy. Both conserved end residues are part of each CDR3. The D gene is left open where the match is weak. Clone size is stated in some rows and not others, as once, few, many or a class when expanded.

D	size	V	J	DNA	CDR3
.	few	TRBV5-1	TRBJ2-5	TGCGCCAGCAGCGTAGGAGGGGAGCAAGAGACCCAGTACTTC	CASSVGGEQETQYF
.	.	TRBV19	TRBJ1-5	TGTGCCAGTACCTCATGGGGGGGGGGCTTAAGTCCCCAGCATTTT	CASTSWGGGLSPQHF
TRBD1	many	TRBV2	TRBJ2-3	TGTGCCAGCAGTGGGACAGGGGGCGCAGATACGCAGTATTTT	CASSGTGGADTQYF
.	many	TRBV27	TRBJ2-7	TGTGCCAGCAGTCCCACACCGAGGAGCGAGCAGTACTTC	CASSPTPRSEQYF
.	many	TRBV30	TRBJ2-2	TGTGCCTGGAGAGCCGGGGAGCTGTTTTTT	CAWRAGELFF
.	.	TRBV19	TRBJ2-6	TGTGCCAGTAGGATGGGAGCGTCTGGGGCCAACGTCCTGACTTTC	CASRMGASGANVLTF
.	many	TRBV12-3/TRBV12-4	TRBJ1-6	TGTGCCAGCAGCCCGGGACCCAATTCACCCCTCCACTTT	CASSPGPNSPLHF
TRBD2	few	TRBV4-3	TRBJ2-5	TGCGCCAGCAGCCAAGTTCTAAGCGGGAGTGGTGAGACCCAGTACTTC	CASSQVLSGSGETQYF
.	.	TRBV15	TRBJ2-4	TGTGCCACCAGCAAAACCGGCCAGGGGCTAGCCAAAAACATTCAGTACTTC	CATSKTGQGLAKNIQYF
.	.	TRBV9	TRBJ2-4	TGTGCCAGCAGCCGGATGACAGGAGAGGGAAACATTCAGTACTTC	CASSRMTGEGNIQYF
TRBD1	many	TRBV9	TRBJ2-7	TGTGCCAGGAGTTACCGGGACAGGGGCTACGAGCAGTACTTC	CARSYRDRGYEQYF
TRBD1	many	TRBV28	TRBJ2-7	TGTGCCAGCAGTTTAGGGACAGGGCAGGCTGGCGAGCAGTACTTC	CASSLGTGQAGEQYF
TRBD2	many	TRBV6-4	TRBJ2-3	TGTGCCAGCAGTGATTCACCAGGGGCGGGAGGCGGCACAGATACGCAGTATTTT	CASSDSPGAGGGTDTQYF
.	few	TRBV4-2	TRBJ2-7	TGTGCCAGCAGCCAAGATCCTGAGGGGGTCGAGCAGTACTTC	CASSQDPEGVEQYF
.	few	TRBV19	TRBJ1-1	TGTGCCAGTAGTATAGCGCGGGGGACGAACACTGAAGCTTTCTTT	CASSIARGTNTEAFF
.	few	TRBV6-6	TRBJ2-7	TGTGCCAGCAGTTATTCGGGACCGTGGGGGTACGAGCAGTACTTC	CASSYSGPWGYEQYF
TRBD1	.	TRBV10-2	TRBJ1-1	TGCGCCAGCAGTGAATCGGGACAGGGATCGCCTGAAGCTTTCTTT	CASSESGQGSPEAFF
TRBD2	.	TRBV6-1	TRBJ2-1	TGTGCCAGCAGTCTCAGGACTAGCGGGAGTCTCAACAGTGAGCAGTTCTTC	CASSLRTSGSLNSEQFF
TRBD1	many	TRBV3-1	TRBJ1-1	TGTGCCAGCAGCCAATACAGGGGGCGTACTGAAGCTTTCTTT	CASSQYRGRTEAFF
TRBD2	many	TRBV12-3/TRBV12-4	TRBJ2-5	TGTGCCAGCAGCCGCCTAGTTACTAGCGGGCAAGAGACCCAGTACTTC	CASSRLVTSGQETQYF
.	.	TRBV6-2/TRBV6-3	TRBJ1-1	TGTGCCAGCAGTTACAGGGAGGGGTTGGACACTGAAGCTTTCTTT	CASSYREGLDTEAFF
.	few	TRBV7-6	TRBJ2-3	TGTGCCAGCAGCTTGGTCCGGGCGCTTGACACAGATACGCAGTATTTT	CASSLVRALDTDTQYF
TRBD1	few	TRBV29-1	TRBJ2-1	TGCAGCGTAGTACCTTTGGACAGGACCTACAATGAGCAGTTCTTC	CSVVPLDRTYNEQFF
.	many	TRBV28	TRBJ2-1	TGTGCCAGCAGTTCGAGGGGGTGGGAGGTTACGAATGAGCAGTTCTTC	CASSSRGWEVTNEQFF
TRBD2	.	TRBV7-8	TRBJ2-7	TGTGCCAGCGAACTAGCGGGAGACTACGAGCAGTACTTC	CASELAGDYEQYF
TRBD2	.	TRBV4-1	TRBJ2-3	TGCGCCAGCAGCTCCCATGGACTAGCGGTCACAGATACGCAGTATTTT	CASSSHGLAVTDTQYF
.	.	TRBV4-1	TRBJ2-5	TGCGCCAGCAGCCCCAACGGGACCCAGTACTTC	CASSPNGTQYF
TRBD2	.	TRBV27	TRBJ2-3	TGTGCCAGCAGTCCCCAACGCGCTAGCGGACCTAGCACAGATACGCAGGATTTT	CASSPQRASGPSTDTQDF
.	few	TRBV25-1	TRBJ2-1	TGTGCCAGCAGTGAATCTAAGGGATCAGATGAGCAGTTCTTC	CASSESKGSDEQFF
.	many	TRBV7-2	TRBJ1-5	TGTGCCAGCAGCTTATCCCCTCCCCTGGCCAATCAGCCCCAGCATTTT	CASSLSPPLANQPQHF
.	many	TRBV12-3/TRBV12-4	TRBJ1-6	TGTGCCAGCAGTTTGGGGGGAACTCCGAATTCACCCCTCCACTTT	CASSLGGTPNSPLHF
.	many	TRBV6-1	TRBJ1-1	TGTGCCAGCAGTCTCCGTAGTGAAGCTTTCTTT	CASSLRSEAFF
.	.	TRBV12-3/TRBV12-4	TRBJ2-1	TGTGCCAGCAGTTTTAAGCTAGCAGCCCCCTCCTACAATGAGCAGTTCTTC	CASSFKLAAPSYNEQFF
TRBD2	many	TRBV5-1	TRBJ2-1	TGCGCCAGCAGCTTGACCCTAGCGGGTACAGCTGAGCAGTTCTTC	CASSLTLAGTAEQFF
.	few	TRBV20-1	TRBJ2-2	TGCAGTGCTCCTTGGAGAAGGGACGGGGAGCTGTTTTTT	CSAPWRRDGELFF
TRBD1	.	TRBV7-9	TRBJ2-2	TGTGCCAGCAGCCCGGGACAGGGATACACCGGGGAGCTGTTTTTT	CASSPGQGYTGELFF
TRBD2	few	TRBV9	TRBJ2-1	TGTGCCAGCAGTGGGGGTTGGACTAGCGGGACTGAGCAGTTCTTC	CASSGGWTSGTEQFF
.	few	TRBV28	TRBJ2-3	TGTGCCAGCAGTTGGGACACCGGTGGAGATACGCAGTATTTT	CASSWDTGGDTQYF
.	few	TRBV19	TRBJ2-1	TGTGCCAGTAGTGTCTATCTAGCAGGAGGGCCTATTGGCAATGAGCAGTTCTTC	CASSVYLAGGPIGNEQFF
.	many	TRBV11-2	TRBJ1-5	TGTGCCAGCAGCCCGGACCGAGAACCCCATCAGCCCCAGCATTTT	CASSPDREPHQPQHF